Given below is one TCR beta chain in context. What it recognizes is unknown. This entry is derived from a study of graft-versus-host responses after intestinal transplantation. Overall study: Isolated intestinal, liver-intestinal, or multivisceral transplants were what recipients had. Anti-thymocyte globulin induction preceded two to four years of tacrolimus and steroid maintenance in all recipients. Study observations and caveats: Analysis identified GvH clones in recipient marrow, with some appearing first in ileum or blood. Association was observed between peak circulating GvH clone levels and early post-transplant HvG declines.

The CDR3 is made up of 16 amino acids. V shed 4 bases, J shed 0 bases, and the junction held 8 bases outside the gene matches. The germline V gene encodes CDR1 MGHRA and CDR2 YSYEKL. The table came from immunoSEQ multiplex PCR; TCRdb's copy has only in-frame clones and leaves some out. The sample has about 94,000 clones, 91% seen once. The TCR comes from a human donor who received an intestinal transplant. Source: unstimulated CD8+ T cells sorted from spleen or lymph node cells, taken before intestinal transplant. The V gene is TRBV4-1, the J gene TRBJ2-7; 8 bases match TRBD1. For the CDR3, the DNA is TGCGCCAGCAGCCCCTCGGGAACAGGGGGCTCCTACGAGCAGTACTTC. Translated: CASSPSGTGGSYEQYF.